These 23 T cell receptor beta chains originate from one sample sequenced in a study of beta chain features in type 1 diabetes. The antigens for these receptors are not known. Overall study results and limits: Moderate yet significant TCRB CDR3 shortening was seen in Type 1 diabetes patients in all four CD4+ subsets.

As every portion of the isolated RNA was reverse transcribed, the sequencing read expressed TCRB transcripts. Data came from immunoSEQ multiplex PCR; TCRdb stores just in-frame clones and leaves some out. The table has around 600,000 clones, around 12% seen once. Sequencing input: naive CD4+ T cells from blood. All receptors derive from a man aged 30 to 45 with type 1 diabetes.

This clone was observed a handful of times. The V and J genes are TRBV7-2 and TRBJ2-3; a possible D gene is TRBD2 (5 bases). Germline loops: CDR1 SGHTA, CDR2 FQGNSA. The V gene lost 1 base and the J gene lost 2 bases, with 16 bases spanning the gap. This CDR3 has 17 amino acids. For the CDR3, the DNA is TGTGCCAGCAGCTTAGTGACCGGCAGCGGTTTCACAGATACGCAGTATTTT. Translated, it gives CASSLVTGSGFTDTQYF.

The CDR3 bases are TGTGCCAGCAGCTTAGTTGGTGGAGGCACGCAGTATTTT. This sequence encodes CASSLVGGGTQYF. V and J are TRBV11-3 and TRBJ2-3; tentatively, D is TRBD2 (5 bases). The CDR3 extends over 13 amino acids. The ends were cut back, 1 base at V and 9 bases at J, with 11 bases in the middle. Germline V gene sequence: CDR1 SGHNT, CDR2 YENEEA.

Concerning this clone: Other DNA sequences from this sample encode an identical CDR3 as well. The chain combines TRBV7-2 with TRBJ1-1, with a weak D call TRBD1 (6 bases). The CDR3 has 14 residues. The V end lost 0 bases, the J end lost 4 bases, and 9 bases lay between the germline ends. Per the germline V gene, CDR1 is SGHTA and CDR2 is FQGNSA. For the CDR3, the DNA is TGTGCCAGCAGCTTAGCTGGGGGCGGCACTGAAGCTTTCTTT. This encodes CASSLAGGGTEAFF.

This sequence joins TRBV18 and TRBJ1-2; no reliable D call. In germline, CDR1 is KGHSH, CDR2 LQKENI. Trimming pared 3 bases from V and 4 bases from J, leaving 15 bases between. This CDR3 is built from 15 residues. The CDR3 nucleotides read TGTGCCAGCTCACCCCCCGGGAGGGAGAGCTATGGCTACACCTTC. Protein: CASSPPGRESYGYTF. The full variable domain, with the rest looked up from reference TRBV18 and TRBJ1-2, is NAGVMQNPRHLVRRRGQEARLRCSPMKGHSHVYWYRQLPEEGLKFMVYLQKENIIDESGMPKERFSAEFPKEGPSILRIQQVVRGDSAAYFCASSPPGRESYGYTFGSGTRLTVV.

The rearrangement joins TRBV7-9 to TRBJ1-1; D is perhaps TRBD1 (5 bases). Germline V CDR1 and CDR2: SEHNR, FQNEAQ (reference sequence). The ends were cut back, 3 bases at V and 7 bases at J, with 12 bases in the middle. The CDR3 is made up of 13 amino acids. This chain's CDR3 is CASSLTADGEAFF. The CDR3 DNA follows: TGTGCCAGCAGCTTGACAGCCGACGGTGAAGCTTTCTTT.

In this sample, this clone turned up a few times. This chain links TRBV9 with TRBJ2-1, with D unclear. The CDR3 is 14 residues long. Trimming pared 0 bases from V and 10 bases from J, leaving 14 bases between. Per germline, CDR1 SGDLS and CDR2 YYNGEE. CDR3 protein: CASSVVGYTEEQFF. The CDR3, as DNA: TGTGCCAGCAGCGTAGTGGGCTATACTGAGGAGCAGTTCTTC.

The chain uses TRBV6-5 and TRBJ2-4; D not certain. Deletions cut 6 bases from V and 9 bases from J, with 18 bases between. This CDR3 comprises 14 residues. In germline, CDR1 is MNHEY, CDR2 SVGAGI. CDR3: CASSQFSTLSIQYF. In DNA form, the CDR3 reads TGTGCCAGCAGCCAATTCTCAACCCTATCCATTCAGTACTTC.

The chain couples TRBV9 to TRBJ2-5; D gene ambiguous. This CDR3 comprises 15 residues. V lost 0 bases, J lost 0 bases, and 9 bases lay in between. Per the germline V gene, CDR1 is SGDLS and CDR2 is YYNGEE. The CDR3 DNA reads TGTGCCAGCAGCGTAGATGGCTTTCACCAAGAGACCCAGTACTTC. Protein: CASSVDGFHQETQYF.

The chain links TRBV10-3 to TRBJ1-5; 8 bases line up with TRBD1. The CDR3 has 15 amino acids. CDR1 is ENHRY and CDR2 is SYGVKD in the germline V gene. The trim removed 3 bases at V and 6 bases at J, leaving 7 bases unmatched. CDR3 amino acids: CAISDSDREGQPQHF. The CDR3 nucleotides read TGTGCCATCAGTGACTCGGACAGGGAAGGTCAGCCCCAGCATTTT.

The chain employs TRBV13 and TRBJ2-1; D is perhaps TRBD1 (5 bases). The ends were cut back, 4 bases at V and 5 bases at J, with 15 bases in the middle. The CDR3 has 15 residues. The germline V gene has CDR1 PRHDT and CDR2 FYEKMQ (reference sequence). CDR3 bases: TGTGCCAGCAGCTCCCTCCTAAGGGGAAACAATGAGCAGTTCTTC. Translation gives CASSSLLRGNNEQFF. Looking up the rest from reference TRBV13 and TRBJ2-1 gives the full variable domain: AAGVIQSPRHLIKEKRETATLKCYPIPRHDTVYWYQQGPGQDPQFLISFYEKMQSDKGSIPDRFSAQQFSDYHSELNMSSLELGDSALYFCASSSLLRGNNEQFFGPGTRLTVL.

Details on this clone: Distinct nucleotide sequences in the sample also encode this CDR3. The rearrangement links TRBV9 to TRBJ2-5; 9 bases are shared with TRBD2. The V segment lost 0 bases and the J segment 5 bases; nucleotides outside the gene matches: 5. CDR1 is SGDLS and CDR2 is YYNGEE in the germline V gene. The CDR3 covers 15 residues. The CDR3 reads CASSVGSGGSETQYF. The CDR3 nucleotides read TGTGCCAGCAGCGTAGGGAGCGGGGGGAGTGAGACCCAGTACTTC. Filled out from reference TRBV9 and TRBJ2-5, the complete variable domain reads DSGVTQTPKHLITATGQRVTLRCSPRSGDLSVYWYQQSLDQGLQFLIQYYNGEERAKGNILERFSAQQFPDLHSELNLSSLELGDSALYFCASSVGSGGSETQYFGPGTRLLVL.

CDR3 in DNA: TGTGCCAGCAGCCCCGGCAGGGTCGGCTACGAGCAGTACTTC. This translates into CASSPGRVGYEQYF. V is TRBV7-8 and J is TRBJ2-7; maybe TRBD1 (5 bases). Trimming took 5 bases from V and 3 from J, leaving 14 bases between them. This CDR3 has 14 amino acids. Germline values: CDR1 SGHVS, CDR2 FQNEAQ.

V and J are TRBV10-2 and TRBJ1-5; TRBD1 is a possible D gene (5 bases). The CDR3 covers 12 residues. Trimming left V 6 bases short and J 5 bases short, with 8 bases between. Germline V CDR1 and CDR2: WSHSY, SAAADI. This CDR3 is CASSDSYQPQHF. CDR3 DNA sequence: TGCGCCAGCAGCGACAGCTATCAGCCCCAGCATTTT.

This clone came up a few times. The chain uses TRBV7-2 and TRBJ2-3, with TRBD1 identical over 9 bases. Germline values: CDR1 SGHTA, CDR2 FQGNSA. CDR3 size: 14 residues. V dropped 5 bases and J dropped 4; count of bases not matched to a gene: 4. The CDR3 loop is CASSADRGPDTQYF. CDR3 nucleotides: TGTGCCAGCAGCGCGGACAGGGGCCCAGATACGCAGTATTTT.

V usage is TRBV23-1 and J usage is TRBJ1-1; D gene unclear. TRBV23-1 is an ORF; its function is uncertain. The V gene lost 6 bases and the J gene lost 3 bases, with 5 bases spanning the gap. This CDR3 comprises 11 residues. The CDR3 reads CASSLYTEAFF. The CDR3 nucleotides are TGCGCCAGCAGCCTCTACACTGAAGCTTTCTTT.

The CDR3 DNA reads TGTGCCAGCAGGAAGCCTACCGGGACAGAGAGCTCCTACGAGCAGTACTTC. This gives the protein CASRKPTGTESSYEQYF. This chain uses TRBV7-2 with TRBJ2-7; 7 bases agree with TRBD1. CDR3 length: 17 amino acids. The germline V gene has CDR1 SGHTA and CDR2 FQGNSA. Trimming at V came to 6 bases and at J to 0 bases, leaving 14 bases not matched to a gene.

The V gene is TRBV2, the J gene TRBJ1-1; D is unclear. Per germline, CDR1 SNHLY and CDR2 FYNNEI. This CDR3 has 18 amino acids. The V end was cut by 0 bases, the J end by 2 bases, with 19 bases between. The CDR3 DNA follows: TGTGCCAGCAGTGAAGCGGGGAATGGCATCCCGACTAACACTGAAGCTTTCTTT. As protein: CASSEAGNGIPTNTEAFF.

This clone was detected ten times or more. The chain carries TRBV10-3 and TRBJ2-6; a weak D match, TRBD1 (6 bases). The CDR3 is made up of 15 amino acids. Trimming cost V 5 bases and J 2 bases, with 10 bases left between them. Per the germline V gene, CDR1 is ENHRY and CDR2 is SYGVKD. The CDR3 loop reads CAISPQGTGANVLTF. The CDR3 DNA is TGTGCCATCAGTCCACAGGGAACTGGGGCCAACGTCCTGACTTTC.

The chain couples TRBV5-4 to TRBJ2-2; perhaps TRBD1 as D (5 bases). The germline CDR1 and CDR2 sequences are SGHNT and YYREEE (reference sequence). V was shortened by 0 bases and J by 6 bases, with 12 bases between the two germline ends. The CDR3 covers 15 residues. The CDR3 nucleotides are TGTGCCAGCAGCTTGGAACAGGCTGGGGCCGGGGAGCTGTTTTTT. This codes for CASSLEQAGAGELFF.

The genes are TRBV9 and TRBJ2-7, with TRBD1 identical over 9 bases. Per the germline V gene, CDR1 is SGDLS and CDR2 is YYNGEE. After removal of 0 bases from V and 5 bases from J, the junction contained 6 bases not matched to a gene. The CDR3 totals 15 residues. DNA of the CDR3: TGTGCCAGCAGCGTAGAGGGGACAGGGCCTAACGAGCAGTACTTC. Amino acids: CASSVEGTGPNEQYF.

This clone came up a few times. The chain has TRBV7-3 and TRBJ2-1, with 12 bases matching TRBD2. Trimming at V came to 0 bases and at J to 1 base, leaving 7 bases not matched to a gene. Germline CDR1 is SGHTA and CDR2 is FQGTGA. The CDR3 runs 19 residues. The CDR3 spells CASSLTPLLAGGSYNEQFF. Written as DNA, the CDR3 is TGTGCCAGCAGCTTAACCCCTCTACTAGCGGGGGGTTCCTACAATGAGCAGTTCTTC.

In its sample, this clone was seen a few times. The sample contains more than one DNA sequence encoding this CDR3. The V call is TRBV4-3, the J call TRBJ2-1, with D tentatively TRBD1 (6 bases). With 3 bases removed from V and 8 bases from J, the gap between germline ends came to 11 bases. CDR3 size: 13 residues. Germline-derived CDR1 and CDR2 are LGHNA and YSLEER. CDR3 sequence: CASSQAQGYEQFF. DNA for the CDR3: TGCGCCAGCAGCCAGGCACAGGGCTATGAGCAGTTCTTC.

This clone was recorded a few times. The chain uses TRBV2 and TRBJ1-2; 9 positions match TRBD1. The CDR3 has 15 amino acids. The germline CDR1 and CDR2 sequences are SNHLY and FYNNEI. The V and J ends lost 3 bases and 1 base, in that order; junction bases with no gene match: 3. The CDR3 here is CASSDRTGVNYGYTF. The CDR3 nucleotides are TGTGCCAGCAGTGACCGGACAGGGGTTAACTATGGCTACACCTTC. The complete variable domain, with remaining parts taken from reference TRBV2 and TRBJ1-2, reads EPEVTQTPSHQVTQMGQEVILRCVPISNHLYFYWYRQILGQKVEFLVSFYNNEISEKSEIFDDQFSVERPDGSNFTLKIRSTKLEDSAMYFCASSDRTGVNYGYTFGSGTRLTVV.